These T cell receptor beta chains were read from a single sample in a study of blood T cell repertoires in COVID-19. Sequencing was performed with immunoSEQ multiplex PCR; in TCRdb, only in-frame clones are kept and a portion is missing. The sample consists of 54,000 or so clones, around four fifths of them appearing once. Sequences were obtained from peripheral blood. The source is a woman at least 80 years old with acute or convalescent COVID-19. The CDR3 runs from the conserved cysteine through the conserved F or W. D genes are given only for firm matches. A row's size may be missing; if present it is once, few, many or a size class.

size: .
V: TRBV7-9
J: TRBJ1-5
D: .
CDR3: CASSFPDQPQHF
DNA: TGTGCCAGCAGCTTCCCAGATCAGCCCCAGCATTTT

size: .
V: TRBV9
J: TRBJ2-3
D: TRBD2
CDR3: CASSVVPSGGLSTDTQYF
DNA: TGTGCCAGCAGCGTAGTACCTAGCGGGGGCCTTAGCACAGATACGCAGTATTTT

size: .
V: TRBV27
J: TRBJ2-1
D: TRBD2
CDR3: CASSGRATFYNEQFF
DNA: TGTGCCAGTAGCGGGAGGGCCACTTTTTACAATGAGCAGTTCTTC

size: .
V: TRBV3-1/TRBV3-2
J: TRBJ1-1
D: .
CDR3: CASSPGGWNTEAFF
DNA: TGTGCCAGCAGCCCGGGGGGTTGGAACACTGAAGCTTTCTTT

size: .
V: TRBV27
J: TRBJ1-2
D: TRBD1
CDR3: CASRRGGQGISGYTF
DNA: TGTGCCAGCAGGAGGGGGGGACAGGGTATCTCTGGCTACACCTTC

size: .
V: TRBV4-1
J: TRBJ2-5
D: .
CDR3: CARSRLGVSQETQYF
DNA: TGCGCCCGCAGCCGCCTCGGGGTATCCCAAGAGACCCAGTACTTC

size: .
V: TRBV30
J: TRBJ2-1
D: TRBD1
CDR3: CAWARDRGRGEQFF
DNA: TGTGCCTGGGCCCGGGACAGGGGACGGGGTGAGCAGTTCTTC

size: .
V: TRBV7-8
J: TRBJ1-4
D: .
CDR3: CASSPPTEEKLFF
DNA: TGTGCCAGCAGCCCCCCAACTGAGGAAAAACTGTTTTTT

size: .
V: TRBV5-1
J: TRBJ2-1
D: TRBD2
CDR3: CASSLLAGGIGNEQFF
DNA: TGCGCCAGCAGCCTACTAGCGGGAGGGATCGGGAATGAGCAGTTCTTC

size: .
V: TRBV7-8
J: TRBJ1-2
D: .
CDR3: CASSLGQGYGYTF
DNA: TGTGCCAGCAGCTTAGGGCAGGGGTATGGCTACACCTTC

size: .
V: TRBV10-1
J: TRBJ1-5
D: .
CDR3: CASSGWDGGNQPQHF
DNA: TGCGCCAGCAGTGGATGGGACGGAGGGAATCAGCCCCAGCATTTT

size: .
V: TRBV13
J: TRBJ2-2
D: .
CDR3: CAIKGDTGELFF
DNA: TGTGCCATCAAAGGGGACACCGGGGAGCTGTTTTTT

size: .
V: TRBV19
J: TRBJ2-1
D: .
CDR3: CASSSFQRVTTYNEQFF
DNA: TGTGCCAGTAGTTCCTTCCAGCGCGTTACGACTTACAATGAGCAGTTCTTC

size: .
V: TRBV7-2
J: TRBJ1-4
D: TRBD1
CDR3: CASSPTGGGEKLFF
DNA: TGTGCCAGCAGCCCGACAGGGGGCGGGGAAAAACTGTTTTTT

size: few
V: TRBV19
J: TRBJ2-5
D: .
CDR3: CASSIQPGQETQYF
DNA: TGTGCCAGTAGTATCCAACCAGGGCAAGAGACCCAGTACTTC

size: once
V: TRBV5-1
J: TRBJ1-3
D: .
CDR3: CASSLGVEGNTIYF
DNA: TGCGCCAGCAGCTTGGGAGTAGAAGGAAACACCATATATTTT

size: .
V: TRBV3-1/TRBV3-2
J: TRBJ1-4
D: TRBD1
CDR3: CASSDRLGEKLFF
DNA: TGTGCCAGCTCGGACAGGCTTGGAGAAAAACTGTTTTTT

size: .
V: TRBV9
J: TRBJ2-3
D: TRBD2
CDR3: CASSAVGGDADTQYF
DNA: TGTGCCAGCAGCGCTGTGGGGGGGGATGCAGATACGCAGTATTTT

size: .
V: TRBV12-3/TRBV12-4
J: TRBJ2-7
D: .
CDR3: CASSPLHAGEQYF
DNA: TGTGCCAGCAGTCCGCTCCATGCCGGGGAGCAGTACTTC

size: .
V: TRBV12-3/TRBV12-4
J: TRBJ2-5
D: TRBD1
CDR3: CASVGTGRETQYF
DNA: TGTGCCAGCGTAGGGACAGGCCGGGAGACCCAGTACTTC

size: .
V: TRBV4-1
J: TRBJ2-7
D: TRBD2
CDR3: CASSRVLAGAYEQYF
DNA: TGCGCCAGCAGCCGAGTCCTAGCGGGAGCCTACGAGCAGTACTTC

size: once
V: TRBV30
J: TRBJ1-6
D: .
CDR3: CAWRKGLGNSPLHF
DNA: TGTGCCTGGAGGAAGGGACTCGGCAATTCACCCCTCCACTTT

size: .
V: TRBV7-2
J: TRBJ1-2
D: .
CDR3: CASSRGQPYGYTF
DNA: TGTGCCAGCAGCCGCGGACAGCCCTATGGCTACACCTTC